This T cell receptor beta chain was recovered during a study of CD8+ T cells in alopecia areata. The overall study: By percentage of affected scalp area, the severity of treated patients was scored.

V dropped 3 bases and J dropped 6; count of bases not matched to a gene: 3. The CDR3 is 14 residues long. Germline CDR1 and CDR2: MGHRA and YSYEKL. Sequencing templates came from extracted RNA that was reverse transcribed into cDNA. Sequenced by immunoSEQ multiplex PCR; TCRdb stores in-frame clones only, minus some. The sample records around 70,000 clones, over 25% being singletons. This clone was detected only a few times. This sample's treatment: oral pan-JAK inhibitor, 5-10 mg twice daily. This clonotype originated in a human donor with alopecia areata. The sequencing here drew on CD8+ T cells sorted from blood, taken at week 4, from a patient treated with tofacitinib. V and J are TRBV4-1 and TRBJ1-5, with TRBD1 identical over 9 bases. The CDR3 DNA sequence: TGCGCCAGCAGCCAGGGACAGGGAATTCAGCCCCAGCATTTT. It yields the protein CASSQGQGIQPQHF.